This T cell receptor (beta chain) came from a study of blood T cell repertoires in COVID-19. TCRdb's table, derived via immunoSEQ multiplex PCR, lists solely in-frame clones and lacks some. The repertoire holds about 380,000 clones, around 87% seen once, with approximately 1.2% in the top ten. Germline-derived CDR1 and CDR2 are KGHSH and LQKENI. This CDR3 region has 12 residues. V lost 3 bases and J 4 bases, leaving 6 bases between the germline ends. The chain couples TRBV18 to TRBJ1-1, with a tentative D call TRBD1 (5 bases). Sequencing used PBMCs or T cells enriched from blood (not recorded which). This TCR was recovered from a man younger than 45 who had recovered from COVID-19. CDR3 bases: TGTGCCAGCTCACCGACAGCCACTGAAGCTTTCTTT. Protein product: CASSPTATEAFF.